These T cell receptor beta chains were read from a single sample in a study of technical replicates of blood from a few donors. Libraries were prepared by immunoSEQ multiplex PCR; TCRdb keeps only in-frame clonotypes and omits some of them. The sample yields 70,000 or so clones, around 92% seen once. The specimen was T cells isolated from PBMCs. The receptors come from a human donor in good health. Some clones in this sample may be carry-over from other donors' samples. The CDR3 runs from the conserved cysteine through the conserved F or W. The D gene is left open where the match is weak. Size values are once, few and many counts, or a class for expanded clones, and some rows have none.

NA	TRBV2	TRBJ1-1	NA	TGTGCCAGCTTAGTAGGCGGTGAAGCTTTCTTT	CASLVGGEAFF
TRBD2	TRBV11-3	TRBJ2-3	NA	TGTGCCAGCAGCCCATCCGGCGGGGGGGCGGGGTATTTT	CASSPSGGGAGYF
NA	TRBV5-1	TRBJ2-7	NA	TGCGCCAGCAGCTTGGTAGGAGCTTCCTACGAGCAGTACTTC	CASSLVGASYEQYF
NA	TRBV28	TRBJ1-5	NA	TGTGCCAGCAGACAGCATGGAAAGCAGGGGTCAAATCAGCCCCAGCATTTT	CASRQHGKQGSNQPQHF
TRBD2	TRBV19	TRBJ2-3	NA	TGTGCCAGTAGTCCGCTTAGTAGCGGGGGTGATACGCAGTATTTT	CASSPLSSGGDTQYF
TRBD2	TRBV6-1	TRBJ2-7	NA	TGTGCCAGCACCCTCGGGGGGGTTCTGTACGAGCAGTACTTC	CASTLGGVLYEQYF
NA	TRBV13	TRBJ2-5	NA	TGTGCCAGCAGCCCTGGACGGCTGATGGGGGGAGGGACCCAGTACTTC	CASSPGRLMGGGTQYF
TRBD1	TRBV27	TRBJ2-7	NA	TGTGCCAGCAGTTCTTACTGGACAGGAGGTGACTACGAGCAGTACTTC	CASSSYWTGGDYEQYF
NA	TRBV5-4	TRBJ1-5	NA	TGTGCCAGCAGCTTGGGGGGAGGTGGTAGCAATCAGCCCCAGCATTTT	CASSLGGGGSNQPQHF
TRBD2	TRBV5-6	TRBJ2-1	once	TGTGCCAGCAGCACCGGGACTAGCGGGAATTGGAATGAGCAGTTCTTC	CASSTGTSGNWNEQFF
NA	TRBV10-3	TRBJ2-1	NA	TGTGCCATCAGTACCGGGACACGGTTGAGCAATGAGCAGTTCTTC	CAISTGTRLSNEQFF
NA	TRBV30	TRBJ1-1	NA	TGTGCCTGGAGTGGTGTGGGGGGGCGGGCTGAAGCTTTCTTT	CAWSGVGGRAEAFF
TRBD2	TRBV4-1	TRBJ2-5	NA	TGCGCCAGCCAGCCTTTAGCGGGAATTGAGACCCAGTACTTC	CASQPLAGIETQYF
TRBD1	TRBV5-4	TRBJ1-1	NA	TGTGCCAGCACCATAAAAGGGACAGGAAGCGCTCAAATTGGGGGCACTGAAGCTTTCTTT	CASTIKGTGSAQIGGTEAFF
TRBD2	TRBV10-3	TRBJ2-5	NA	TGTGCCATCAGTAACACCAAACCGGGACTAGCGGGAGGGCCGGCGTTCGGGACCCAGTACTTC	CAISNTKPGLAGGPAFGTQYF
NA	TRBV13	TRBJ1-1	once	TGTGCCAGCAGCTCCAGCCCGGACAGACAAGCTTTCTTT	CASSSSPDRQAFF
TRBD1	TRBV7-9	TRBJ2-1	NA	TGTGCCAGCAGCACGAGGGGGCAAGAAAGTGAGCAGTTCTTC	CASSTRGQESEQFF
NA	TRBV20-1	TRBJ2-4	NA	TGCAGTGCTAGCCTGGGAGACATTCAGTACTTC	CSASLGDIQYF
TRBD2	TRBV5-4	TRBJ2-5	NA	TGTGCCAGCAGCCCCCCTGACAGCGGGGGGACCCAGTACTTC	CASSPPDSGGTQYF
NA	TRBV25-1	TRBJ1-1	once	TGTGCCAGCAGACAAATGGACAGCAATATGAACACTGAAGCTTTCTTT	CASRQMDSNMNTEAFF
NA	TRBV4-1	TRBJ2-3	NA	TGCGCCAGCAGCCACCTCGGGGTAGATACGCAGTATTTT	CASSHLGVDTQYF
TRBD1	TRBV5-5	TRBJ2-2	NA	TGTGCCAGCAGCTCCGGACAGGGTGTTGTCACCGGGGAGCTGTTTTTT	CASSSGQGVVTGELFF
NA	TRBV27	TRBJ1-2	NA	TGTGCCTCCGGGCAGGGTCATGGCTACACCTTC	CASGQGHGYTF
TRBD1	TRBV9	TRBJ2-7	NA	TGTGCCAGCAGCACAACGGGACAGGGCTACGAGCAGTACTTC	CASSTTGQGYEQYF
TRBD1	TRBV19	TRBJ1-2	NA	TGTGCCAGTAGTATAGGAAGACAGGGATTCTATGGCTACACCTTC	CASSIGRQGFYGYTF
NA	TRBV5-4	TRBJ2-7	NA	TGTGCCAGCAGCTTGAAATCGGGGGGCAGAAGGGGCGAGCAGTACTTC	CASSLKSGGRRGEQYF
NA	TRBV11-3	TRBJ2-7	NA	TGTGCCAGCAGCTTAGCAGGGGTCGAGCAGTACTTC	CASSLAGVEQYF